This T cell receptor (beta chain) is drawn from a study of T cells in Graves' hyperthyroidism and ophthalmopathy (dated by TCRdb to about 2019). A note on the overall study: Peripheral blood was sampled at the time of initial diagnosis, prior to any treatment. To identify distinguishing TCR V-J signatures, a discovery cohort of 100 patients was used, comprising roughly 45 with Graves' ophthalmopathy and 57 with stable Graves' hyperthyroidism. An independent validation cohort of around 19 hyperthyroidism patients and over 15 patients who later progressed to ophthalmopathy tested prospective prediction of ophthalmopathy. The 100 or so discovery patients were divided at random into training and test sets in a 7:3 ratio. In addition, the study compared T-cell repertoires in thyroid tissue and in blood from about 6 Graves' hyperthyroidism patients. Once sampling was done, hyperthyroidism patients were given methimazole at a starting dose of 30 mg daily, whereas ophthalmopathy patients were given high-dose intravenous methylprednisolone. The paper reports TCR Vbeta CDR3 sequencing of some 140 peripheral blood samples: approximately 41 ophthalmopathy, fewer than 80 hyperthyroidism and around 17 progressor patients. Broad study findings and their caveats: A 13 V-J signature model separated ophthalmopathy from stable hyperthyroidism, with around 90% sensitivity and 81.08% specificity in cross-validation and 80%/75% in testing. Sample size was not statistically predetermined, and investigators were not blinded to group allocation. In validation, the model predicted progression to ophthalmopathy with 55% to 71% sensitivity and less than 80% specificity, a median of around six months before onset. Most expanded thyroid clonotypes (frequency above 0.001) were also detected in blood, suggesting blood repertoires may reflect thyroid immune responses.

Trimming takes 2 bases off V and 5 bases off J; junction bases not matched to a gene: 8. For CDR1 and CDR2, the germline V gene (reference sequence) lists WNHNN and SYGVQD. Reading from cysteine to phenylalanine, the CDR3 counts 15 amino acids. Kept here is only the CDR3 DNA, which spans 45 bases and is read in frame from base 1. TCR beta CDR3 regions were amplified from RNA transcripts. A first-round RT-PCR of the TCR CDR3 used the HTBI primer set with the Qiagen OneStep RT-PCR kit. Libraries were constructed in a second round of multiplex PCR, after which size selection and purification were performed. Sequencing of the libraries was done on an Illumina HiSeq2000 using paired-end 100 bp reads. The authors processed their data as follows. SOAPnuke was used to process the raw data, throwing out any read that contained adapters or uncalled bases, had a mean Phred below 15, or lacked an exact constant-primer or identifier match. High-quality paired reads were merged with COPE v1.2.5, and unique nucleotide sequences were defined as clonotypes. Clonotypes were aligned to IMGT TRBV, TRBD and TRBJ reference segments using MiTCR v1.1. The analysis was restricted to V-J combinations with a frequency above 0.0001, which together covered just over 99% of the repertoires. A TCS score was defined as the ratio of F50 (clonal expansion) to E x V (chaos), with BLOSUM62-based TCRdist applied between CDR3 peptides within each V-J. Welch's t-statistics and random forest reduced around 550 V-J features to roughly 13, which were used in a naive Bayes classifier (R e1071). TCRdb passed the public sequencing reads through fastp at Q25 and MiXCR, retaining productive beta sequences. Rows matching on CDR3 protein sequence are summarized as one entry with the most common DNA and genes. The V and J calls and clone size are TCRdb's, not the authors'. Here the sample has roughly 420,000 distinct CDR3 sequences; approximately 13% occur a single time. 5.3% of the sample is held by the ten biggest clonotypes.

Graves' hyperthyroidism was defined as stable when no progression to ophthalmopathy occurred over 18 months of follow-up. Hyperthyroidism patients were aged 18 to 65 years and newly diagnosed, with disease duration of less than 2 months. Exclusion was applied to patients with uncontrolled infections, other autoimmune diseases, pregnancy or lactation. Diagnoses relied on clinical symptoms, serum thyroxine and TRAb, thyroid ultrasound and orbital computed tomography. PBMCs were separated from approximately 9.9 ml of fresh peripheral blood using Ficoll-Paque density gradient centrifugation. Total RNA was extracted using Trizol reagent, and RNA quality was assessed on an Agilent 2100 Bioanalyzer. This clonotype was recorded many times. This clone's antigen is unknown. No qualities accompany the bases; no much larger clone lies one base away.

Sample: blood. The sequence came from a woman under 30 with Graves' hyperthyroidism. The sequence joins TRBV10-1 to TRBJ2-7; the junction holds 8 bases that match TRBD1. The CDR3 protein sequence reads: CASSEGTGSTDEQYF. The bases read TGCGCCAGCAGTGAGGGGACAGGATCGACGGACGAGCAGTACTTC.